This TCR beta chain was sequenced during a study of T cell changes during pregnancy in multiple sclerosis. TCRdb keeps only in-frame clones here, not all; method: immunoSEQ multiplex PCR. Of tens of thousands of clones in the sample, over 80% were seen once. From germline, CDR1 is SGHRS and CDR2 YFSETQ. Germline trimming cut 0 bases from V and 3 bases from J; bases unmatched to any gene: 1. The CDR3 covers 14 residues. The receptor was derived from a female donor in good health, enrolled as a control in a pregnancy study. Sequenced here: peripheral blood, sampled in the second trimester of pregnancy. The chain couples TRBV5-1 to TRBJ2-5, with TRBD1 identical over 8 bases. CDR3: CASSLEDREETQYF. The DNA of the CDR3 is TGCGCCAGCAGCTTGGAGGACAGGGAAGAGACCCAGTACTTC.